This T cell receptor (beta chain) was found in a study of control samples from healthy donors and cancer patients. The assay was immunoSEQ multiplex PCR, and TCRdb's table has in-frame clones only and misses some. The data show tens of thousands of clones, nearly 90% seen once. V lost 1 base to trimming and J lost 14 bases; unmatched junction nucleotides: 10. The CDR3 is 15 amino acids. In germline, CDR1 is SQVTM, CDR2 ANQGSEA. Input material: blood. The receptor was isolated from a man aged 45-65 years in good health. The J gene is TRBJ2-1, the V gene TRBV29-1, with 14 bases that match TRBD2. CDR3 residues: CSVEGGTSGGFMKFF. CDR3 nucleotides: TGCAGCGTTGAAGGCGGGACTAGCGGGGGTTTTATGAAGTTCTTC.